This TCR beta chain stems from a study of blood T cell repertoires in COVID-19. The protocol was immunoSEQ multiplex PCR, while the TCRdb copy is restricted to in-frame clones and leaves out a portion. This repertoire shows 200,000 to 300,000 clones, more than 85% found once; its top ten account for approximately 4.1%. In germline, CDR1 is LNHNV, CDR2 YYDKDF (reference sequence). There are 12 residues in the CDR3. Germline trimming cut 0 bases from V and 13 bases from J; bases unmatched to any gene: 4. The J gene is TRBJ1-1, the V gene TRBV15; 8 positions agree with TRBD1. The sequencing sample was made of PBMCs or T cells enriched from blood (not recorded which). The clonotype comes from a woman in her twenties or thirties who had recovered from COVID-19. CDR3 DNA sequence: TGTGCCACCAGCAGAGATCGACAGGGGATTTTCTTT. It encodes CATSRDRQGIFF.